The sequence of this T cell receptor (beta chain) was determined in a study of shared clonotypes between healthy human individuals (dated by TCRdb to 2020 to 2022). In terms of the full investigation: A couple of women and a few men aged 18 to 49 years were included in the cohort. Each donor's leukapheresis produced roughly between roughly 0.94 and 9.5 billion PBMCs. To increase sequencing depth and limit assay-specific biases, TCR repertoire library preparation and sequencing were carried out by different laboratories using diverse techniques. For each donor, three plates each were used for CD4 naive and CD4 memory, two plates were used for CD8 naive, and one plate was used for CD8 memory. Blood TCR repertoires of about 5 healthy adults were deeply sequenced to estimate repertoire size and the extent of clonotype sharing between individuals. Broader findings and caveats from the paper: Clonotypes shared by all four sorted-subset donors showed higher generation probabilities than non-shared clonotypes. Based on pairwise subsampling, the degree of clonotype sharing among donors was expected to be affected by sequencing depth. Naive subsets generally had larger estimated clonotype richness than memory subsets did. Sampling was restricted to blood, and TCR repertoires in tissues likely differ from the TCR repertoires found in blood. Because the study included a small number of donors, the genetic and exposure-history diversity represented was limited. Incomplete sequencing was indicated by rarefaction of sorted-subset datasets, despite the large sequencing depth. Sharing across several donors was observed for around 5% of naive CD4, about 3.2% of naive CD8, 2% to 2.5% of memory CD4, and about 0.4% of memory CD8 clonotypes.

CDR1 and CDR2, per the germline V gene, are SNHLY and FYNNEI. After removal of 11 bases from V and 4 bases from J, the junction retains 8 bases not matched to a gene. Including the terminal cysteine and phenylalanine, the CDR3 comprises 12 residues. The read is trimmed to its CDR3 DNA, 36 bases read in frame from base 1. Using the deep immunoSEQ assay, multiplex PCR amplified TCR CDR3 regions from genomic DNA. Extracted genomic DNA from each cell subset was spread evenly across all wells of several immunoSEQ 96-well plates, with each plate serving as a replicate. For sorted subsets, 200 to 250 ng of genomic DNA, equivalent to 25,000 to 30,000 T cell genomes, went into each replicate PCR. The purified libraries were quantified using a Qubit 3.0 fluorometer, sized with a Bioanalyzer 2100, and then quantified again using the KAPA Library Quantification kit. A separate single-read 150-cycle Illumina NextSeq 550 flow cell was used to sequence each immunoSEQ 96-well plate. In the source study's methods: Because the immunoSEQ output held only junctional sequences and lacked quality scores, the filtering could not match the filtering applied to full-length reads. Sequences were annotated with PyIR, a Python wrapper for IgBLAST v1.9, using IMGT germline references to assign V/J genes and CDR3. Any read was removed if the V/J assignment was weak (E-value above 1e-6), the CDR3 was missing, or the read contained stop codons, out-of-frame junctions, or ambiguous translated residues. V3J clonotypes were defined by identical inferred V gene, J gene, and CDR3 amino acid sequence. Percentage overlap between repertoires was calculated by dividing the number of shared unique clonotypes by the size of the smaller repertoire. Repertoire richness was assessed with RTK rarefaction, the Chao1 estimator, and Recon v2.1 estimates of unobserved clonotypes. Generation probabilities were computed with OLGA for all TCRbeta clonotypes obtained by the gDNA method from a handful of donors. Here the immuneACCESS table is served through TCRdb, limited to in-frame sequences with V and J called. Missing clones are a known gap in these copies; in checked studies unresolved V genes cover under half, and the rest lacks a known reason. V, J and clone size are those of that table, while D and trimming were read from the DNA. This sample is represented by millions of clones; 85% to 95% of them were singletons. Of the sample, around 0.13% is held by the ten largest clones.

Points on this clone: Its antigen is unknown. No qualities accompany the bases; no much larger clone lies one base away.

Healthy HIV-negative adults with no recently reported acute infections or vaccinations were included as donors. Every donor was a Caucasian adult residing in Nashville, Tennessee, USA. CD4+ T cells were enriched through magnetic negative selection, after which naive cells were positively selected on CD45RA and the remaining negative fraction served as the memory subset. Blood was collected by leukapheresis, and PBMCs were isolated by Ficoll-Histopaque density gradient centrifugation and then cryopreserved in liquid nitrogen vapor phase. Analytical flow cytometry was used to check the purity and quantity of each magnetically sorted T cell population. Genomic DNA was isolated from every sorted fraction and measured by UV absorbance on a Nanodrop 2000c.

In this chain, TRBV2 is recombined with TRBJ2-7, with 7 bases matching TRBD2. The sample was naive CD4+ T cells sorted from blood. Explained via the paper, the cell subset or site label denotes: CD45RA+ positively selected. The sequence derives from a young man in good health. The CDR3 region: CAGDSGGYEQYF. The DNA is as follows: TGTGCCGGCGACTCCGGGGGGTACGAGCAGTACTTC. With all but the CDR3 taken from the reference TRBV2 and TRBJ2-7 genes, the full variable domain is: EPEVTQTPSHQVTQMGQEVILRCVPISNHLYFYWYRQILGQKVEFLVSFYNNEISEKSEIFDDQFSVERPDGSNFTLKIRSTKLEDSAMYFCAGDSGGYEQYFGPGTRLTVT.